What follows are 4 T cell receptor beta chains derived from one specimen sequenced in a study of blood T cell repertoires in COVID-19 (dated by TCRdb to between 2020 and 2021). Library construction relied on the immunoSEQ multiplex PCR assay. TCRdb mirrors the immuneACCESS table, restricted to in-frame sequences. Some clones are absent from its copies; in checked studies, under half trace to an unresolved V gene, and the reason for the others is unknown. The sample table holds 120,000 or so clones, of which over 75% were seen once. The ten largest clones take up about 12% of the sample. Sequencing was performed on peripheral blood. The receptors shown here come from a man aged 55 to 69 with acute or convalescent COVID-19.

J is TRBJ1-5 and V is TRBV16; possibly TRBD1 for D (6 bases). Trimming removed 3 bases at V and 7 bases at J, with 16 bases between. The CDR3 extends over 15 amino acids. The germline V gene has CDR1 KGHSY and CDR2 FQNENV. Written as DNA, the CDR3 is TGTGCCAGCAGCCACATACAGGGTTTGATGCAGCCCCAGCATTTT. It specifies CASSHIQGLMQPQHF. Looking up the rest from reference TRBV16 and TRBJ1-5 gives the full variable domain: GEEVAQTPKHLVRGEGQKAKLYCAPIKGHSYVFWYQQVLKNEFKFLISFQNENVFDETGMPKERFSAKCLPNSPCSLEIQATKLEDSAVYFCASSHIQGLMQPQHFGDGTRLSIL.

The chain links TRBV2 to TRBJ1-2; TRBD1 agrees at 8 bases. The junction had 1 base not matched to a gene; V was cut back by 3 bases and J by 4 bases. Germline loops: CDR1 SNHLY, CDR2 FYNNEI. The CDR3 is 13 amino acids. The CDR3 nucleotides are TGTGCCAGCAGTGAGGGACAGGTCTATGGCTACACCTTC. Its translation is CASSEGQVYGYTF.

The chain employs TRBV29-1 and TRBJ2-3; 7 bases are a match to TRBD2. Germline V lookup: CDR1 SQVTM, CDR2 ANQGSEA. The CDR3 runs to 15 residues. The J segment lost 0 bases and the V segment lost 4 bases, leaving 7 bases of the junction unmatched. CDR3 nucleotides: TGCAGCGTTGGGGGACTACCAGCTAGCACAGATACGCAGTATTTT. This codes for CSVGGLPASTDTQYF.

This sequence joins TRBV18 and TRBJ1-1; tentatively, D is TRBD1 (6 bases). The V end was cut by 6 bases, the J end by 2 bases, with 10 bases between. Germline V gene lookup returns CDR1 KGHSH and CDR2 LQKENI. CDR3 size: 13 residues. This CDR3 is CASSSQGNTEAFF. The CDR3 coding sequence is TGTGCCAGCTCGTCACAGGGAAACACTGAAGCTTTCTTT.